The 20 T cell receptor beta chains below come from one sample, sequenced in a study of blood T cell repertoires in COVID-19 (TCRdb year 2020). The library was generated by the immunoSEQ multiplex PCR assay. Imported from immuneACCESS, the table was reduced by TCRdb to in-frame sequences with V and J called. These copies leave out some clones; in studies compared against another copy, an unresolved V gene accounts for under half, and the cause of the remainder is not known. The sample records some 110,000 clones, around 86% of which are singletons. The ten largest clones represent 7% to 9.5% of the sample. Sequencing input: peripheral blood. These receptors all come from a man aged 65 to 79 with acute or convalescent COVID-19.

This sequence joins TRBV2 and TRBJ2-4; the D gene is possibly TRBD1 (5 bases). V was shortened by 6 bases and J by 6 bases, with 18 bases between the two germline ends. The CDR3 sequence is 15 residues long. The germline V gene has CDR1 SNHLY and CDR2 FYNNEI. The CDR3 DNA is TGTGCCAGCAGCGACCGACAGAAGAAGGGAAACATTCAGTACTTC. Amino acid sequence: CASSDRQKKGNIQYF.

The chain is built from TRBV5-1 and TRBJ2-7; 8 bases map to TRBD1. From germline, CDR1 is SGHRS and CDR2 YFSETQ. With 6 bases clipped from V and 5 bases from J, the junction kept 13 bases outside the gene matches. This CDR3 contains 15 residues. The chain's CDR3 is CASKRDGQGGNEQYF. CDR3 bases: TGCGCCAGCAAAAGGGATGGACAGGGTGGAAACGAGCAGTACTTC.

The chain employs TRBV29-1 and TRBJ1-1; TRBD1 matches 9 bases. The CDR3 runs to 14 residues. Germline V lookup: CDR1 SQVTM, CDR2 ANQGSEA. V was clipped by 5 bases and J by 4 bases; unmatched bases: 8. The CDR3 is CSVSGTGWSTEAFF. The CDR3 DNA follows: TGCAGCGTTTCCGGGACAGGGTGGAGCACTGAAGCTTTCTTT. Full variable domain (missing parts from reference TRBV29-1 and TRBJ1-1): SAVISQKPSRDICQRGTSLTIQCQVDSQVTMMFWYRQQPGQSLTLIATANQGSEATYESGFVIDKFPISRPNLTFSTLTVSNMSPEDSSIYLCSVSGTGWSTEAFFGQGTRLTVV.

This clone was recorded only once. The chain joins TRBV9 to TRBJ1-1; no reliable D call. Germline-derived CDR1 and CDR2 are SGDLS and YYNGEE. The CDR3 extends over 13 amino acids. V was pared by 0 bases and J by 7 bases, with 10 bases between. The CDR3: CASSVDLRDEAFF. The CDR3 region has the DNA TGTGCCAGCAGCGTAGACTTGAGGGATGAAGCTTTCTTT.

V and J are TRBV16 and TRBJ1-2, with D perhaps TRBD1 (6 bases). V was shortened by 4 bases and J by 8 bases, with 8 bases between the two germline ends. The germline V gene has CDR1 KGHSY and CDR2 FQNENV. CDR3 length: 11 amino acids. The CDR3 is CASSPGDGYTF. CDR3 DNA: TGTGCCAGCAGCCCAGGGGACGGCTACACCTTC.

CDR3 residues: CAIRNTGSYNEQFF. CDR3 coding DNA: TGTGCCATCAGGAACACAGGATCCTACAATGAGCAGTTCTTC. V and J are TRBV10-3 and TRBJ2-1; D may be TRBD1 (5 bases). V shed 6 bases and J shed 1 base, with 10 bases lying between them. This CDR3 is built from 14 residues. Germline CDR1 ENHRY, CDR2 SYGVKD.

The J gene is TRBJ1-4, the V gene TRBV19; 9 bases align to TRBD1. After removal of 7 bases from V and 7 bases from J, the junction contained 4 bases not matched to a gene. Germline V lookup: CDR1 LNHDA, CDR2 SQIVND (reference sequence). This CDR3 spans 13 amino acids. The CDR3 DNA follows: TGTGCCAGTAATGGACAGGGGCGTGAAAAACTGTTTTTT. It translates to CASNGQGREKLFF.

The chain is built from TRBV23-1 and TRBJ2-7, with no clear D. TRBV23-1 is an ORF, and what it does is uncertain. V was trimmed by 6 bases and J by 1 base, leaving 19 bases between them. This CDR3 is built from 16 residues. In DNA, the CDR3 is TGCGCCAGCAGCCAGAGGTCAGATTGCTTTTCCTACGAGCAGTACTTC. This gives the protein CASSQRSDCFSYEQYF.

The CDR3: CASSLRVRDRVSPLHF. For the CDR3, the DNA is TGTGCCAGCAGCTTACGGGTCCGAGACAGGGTTTCACCCCTCCACTTT. V is TRBV7-9 and J is TRBJ1-6; 7 bases map to TRBD1. CDR1 is SEHNR and CDR2 is FQNEAQ in the germline V gene (reference sequence). V gave up 2 bases and J gave up 9 bases; unmatched junction bases: 10. This CDR3 region has 16 residues.

J is TRBJ2-4 and V is TRBV28, with D perhaps matching TRBD1 (5 bases). Germline-derived CDR1 and CDR2 are MDHEN and SYDVKM. The CDR3 is made up of 14 amino acids. V was cut by 5 bases and J by 5 bases, with 13 bases left in between. CDR3 residues: CASSVRQTQNIQYF. The CDR3 coding sequence is TGTGCCAGCAGTGTGAGACAGACCCAAAACATTCAGTACTTC.

This CDR3 is CASSVTGSRRQYF. CDR3 in DNA: TGTGCCAGCAGCGTTACAGGGTCCAGACGGCAGTATTTT. The chain has TRBV6-2 or TRBV6-3 and TRBJ2-3; possible D gene TRBD1, 6 bases. The CDR3 spans 13 residues. Per germline, CDR1 MNHEY and CDR2 SVGEGT. Trimming took 6 bases from V and 11 from J, leaving 18 bases between them.

The V gene is TRBV21-1, the J gene TRBJ1-6; the table's D call of TRBD1 was not tested on the DNA. TRBV21-1 is classified as a pseudogene. The CDR3 contains 16 residues. CDR3 loop: CASSDDRGPYNSPLHF. In nucleotides, the CDR3 is TGTGCCAGCAGCGACGACAGGGGACCCTATAATTCACCCCTCCACTTT.

This clone has more than one count but fewer than ten. Other DNA sequences in this specimen translate into the identical CDR3. V and J are TRBV7-3 and TRBJ1-1, with D perhaps matching TRBD1 (6 bases). The CDR3 is 13 amino acids. Germline assignment: CDR1 SGHTA and CDR2 FQGTGA. Trimming stripped 5 bases from V and 1 base from J, with 8 bases between. In DNA, the CDR3 is TGTGCCAGCAGCCGACAGGAGAACACTGAAGCTTTCTTT. Its protein product is CASSRQENTEAFF. The full variable domain, completed using reference TRBV7-3 and TRBJ1-1, is GAGVSQTPSNKVTEKGKYVELRCDPISGHTALYWYRQSLGQGPEFLIYFQGTGAADDSGLPNDRFFAVRPEGSVSTLKIQRTERGDSAVYLCASSRQENTEAFFGQGTRLTVV.

The chain employs TRBV7-9 and TRBJ2-6; weak D call: TRBD1 (5 bases). This CDR3 has 16 amino acids. The V end lost 3 bases, the J end lost 4 bases, and 13 bases lay between the germline ends. Germline CDR1 reads SEHNR; CDR2 reads FQNEAQ (reference sequence). For the CDR3, the DNA is TGTGCCAGCAGCTTCCAAGGGGTAGCCGGGGCCAACGTCCTGACTTTC. This gives the protein CASSFQGVAGANVLTF.

The V and J genes are TRBV9 and TRBJ2-5; D may be TRBD1 (6 bases). CDR1 and CDR2 from the germline V gene are SGDLS and YYNGEE. The CDR3 runs to 15 residues. The V and J ends lost 1 base and 2 bases respectively, with 12 bases between them. Here the CDR3 reads CASSVSWGLQETQYF. CDR3 DNA: TGTGCCAGCAGCGTATCTTGGGGGCTACAAGAGACCCAGTACTTC.

V and J are TRBV12-3 or TRBV12-4 and TRBJ1-1; 10 bases line up with TRBD1. This CDR3 is 13 amino acids long. Unmatched junction bases numbered 3, after V lost 8 bases and J lost 3 bases. CDR3 amino acids: CASGQGGDTEAFF. As DNA, the CDR3 is TGTGCCAGCGGACAGGGGGGTGACACTGAAGCTTTCTTT.

The V and J genes are TRBV5-1 and TRBJ2-2; tentatively, D is TRBD1 (5 bases). The CDR3 totals 14 residues. Trimming left V 4 bases short and J 1 base short, with 8 bases between. Germline assignment: CDR1 SGHRS and CDR2 YFSETQ. The CDR3 spells CASSRTGNTGELFF. The CDR3 DNA reads as TGCGCCAGCAGCAGAACAGGGAACACCGGGGAGCTGTTTTTT.

The rearrangement joins TRBV2 to TRBJ2-3, with D uncertain. The CDR3 runs 14 residues. The germline V gene has CDR1 SNHLY and CDR2 FYNNEI. V dropped 6 bases and J dropped 0 bases, with 10 bases sitting between them. The CDR3, as DNA: TGTGCCAGCAGCGGAGCGCAGAGCACAGATACGCAGTATTTT. It encodes CASSGAQSTDTQYF.

V gene TRBV24-1 combines with J gene TRBJ2-2; D is possibly TRBD2 (5 bases). Germline V gene data show CDR1 as KGHDR and CDR2 as SFDVKD. V was trimmed by 5 bases and J by 6 bases, leaving 12 bases between them. This CDR3 has 14 amino acids. The CDR3 DNA is TGTGCCACCAGTGCCCGAGGACTCTCCGGGGAGCTGTTTTTT. Translating it yields CATSARGLSGELFF.

The chain has TRBV7-3 and TRBJ2-5; tentative D call: TRBD2 (6 bases). CDR1 and CDR2 (germline): SGHTA, FQGTGA. V was pared by 2 bases and J by 6 bases, with 13 bases between. The CDR3 extends over 14 amino acids. The CDR3 loop reads CASSLGTGVQTQYF. The CDR3, as DNA: TGTGCCAGCAGCTTAGGGACGGGGGTGCAGACCCAGTACTTC.